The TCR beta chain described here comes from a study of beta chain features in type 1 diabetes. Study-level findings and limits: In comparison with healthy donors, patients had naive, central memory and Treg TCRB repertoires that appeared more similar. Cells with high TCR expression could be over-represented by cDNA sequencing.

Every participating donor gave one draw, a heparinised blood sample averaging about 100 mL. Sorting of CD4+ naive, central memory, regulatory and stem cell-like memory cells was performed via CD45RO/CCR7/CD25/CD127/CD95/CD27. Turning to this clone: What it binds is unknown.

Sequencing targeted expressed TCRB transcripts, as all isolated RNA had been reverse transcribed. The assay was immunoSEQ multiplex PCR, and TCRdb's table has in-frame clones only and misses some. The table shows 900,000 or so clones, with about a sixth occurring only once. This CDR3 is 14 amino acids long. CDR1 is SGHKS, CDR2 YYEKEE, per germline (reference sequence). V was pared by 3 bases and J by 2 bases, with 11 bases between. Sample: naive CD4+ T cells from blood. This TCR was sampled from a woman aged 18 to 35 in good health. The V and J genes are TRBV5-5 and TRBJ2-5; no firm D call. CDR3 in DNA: TGTGCCAGCAGCTGGCTGGCGCGGCAAGAGACCCAGTACTTC. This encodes CASSWLARQETQYF.